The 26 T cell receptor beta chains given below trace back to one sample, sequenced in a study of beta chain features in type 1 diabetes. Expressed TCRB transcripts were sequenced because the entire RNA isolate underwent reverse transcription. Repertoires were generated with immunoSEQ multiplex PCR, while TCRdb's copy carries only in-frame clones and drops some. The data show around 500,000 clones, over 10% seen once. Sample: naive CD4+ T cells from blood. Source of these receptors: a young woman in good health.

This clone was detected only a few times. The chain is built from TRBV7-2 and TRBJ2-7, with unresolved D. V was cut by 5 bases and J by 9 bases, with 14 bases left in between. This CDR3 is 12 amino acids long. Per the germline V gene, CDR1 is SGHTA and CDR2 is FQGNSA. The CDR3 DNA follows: TGTGCCAGCAGCCAAGCAGGTTCCGCGCAGTACTTC. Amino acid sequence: CASSQAGSAQYF.

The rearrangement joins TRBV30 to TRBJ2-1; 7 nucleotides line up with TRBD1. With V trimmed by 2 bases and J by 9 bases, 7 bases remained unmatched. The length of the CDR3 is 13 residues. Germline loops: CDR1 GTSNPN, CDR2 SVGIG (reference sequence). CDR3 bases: TGTGCCTGGAGTACCAGGGGGAGCTCTGAGCAGTTCTTC. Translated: CAWSTRGSSEQFF.

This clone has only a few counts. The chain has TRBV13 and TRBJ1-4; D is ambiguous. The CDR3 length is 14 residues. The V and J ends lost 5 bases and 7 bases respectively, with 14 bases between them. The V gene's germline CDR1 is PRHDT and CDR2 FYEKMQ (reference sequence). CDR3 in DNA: TGTGCCAGCAGCCGAGCCCGGTTAGGTGAAAAACTGTTTTTT. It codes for CASSRARLGEKLFF.

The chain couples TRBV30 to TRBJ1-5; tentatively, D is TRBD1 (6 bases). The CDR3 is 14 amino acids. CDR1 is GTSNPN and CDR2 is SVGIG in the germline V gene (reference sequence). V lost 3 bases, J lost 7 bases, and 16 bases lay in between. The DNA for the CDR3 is TGTGCCTGGAGCGGCACAGGGCTAAGGCAGCCCCAGCATTTT. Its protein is CAWSGTGLRQPQHF.

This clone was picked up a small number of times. CDR3 bases: TGTGCCAGCAGTTTGGGTGGGATCAATCAGCCCCAGCATTTT. Translating gives CASSLGGINQPQHF. The rearrangement links TRBV28 to TRBJ1-5; unclear D gene. The CDR3 runs 14 residues. Germline V CDR1 and CDR2: MDHEN, SYDVKM. Trimming left V 3 bases short and J 3 bases short, with 9 bases between.

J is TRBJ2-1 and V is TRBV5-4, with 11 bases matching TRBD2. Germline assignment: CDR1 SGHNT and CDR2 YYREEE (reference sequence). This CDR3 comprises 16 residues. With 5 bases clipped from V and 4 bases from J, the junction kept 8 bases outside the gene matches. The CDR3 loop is CASSRSLAGEYNEQFF. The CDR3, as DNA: TGTGCCAGCAGTCGATCACTAGCGGGGGAATACAATGAGCAGTTCTTC.

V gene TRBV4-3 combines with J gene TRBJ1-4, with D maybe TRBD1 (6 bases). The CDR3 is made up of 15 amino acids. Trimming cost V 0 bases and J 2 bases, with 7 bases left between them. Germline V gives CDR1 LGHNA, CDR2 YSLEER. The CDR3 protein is CASSQDRGTNEKLFF. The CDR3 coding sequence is TGCGCCAGCAGCCAAGACAGGGGTACTAATGAAAAACTGTTTTTT.

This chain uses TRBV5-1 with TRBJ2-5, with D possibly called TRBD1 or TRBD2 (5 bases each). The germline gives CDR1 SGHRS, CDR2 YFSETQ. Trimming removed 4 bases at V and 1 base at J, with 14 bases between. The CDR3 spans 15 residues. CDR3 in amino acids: CASSGGRGSQETQYF. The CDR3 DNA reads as TGCGCCAGCAGCGGGGGAAGGGGATCCCAAGAGACCCAGTACTTC.

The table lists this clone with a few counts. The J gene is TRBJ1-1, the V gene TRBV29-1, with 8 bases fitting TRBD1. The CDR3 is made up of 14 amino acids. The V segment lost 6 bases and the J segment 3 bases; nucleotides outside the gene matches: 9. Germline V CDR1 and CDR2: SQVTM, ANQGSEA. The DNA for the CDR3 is TGCAGCGTCCCAGGGGGCAGAGGGGACACTGAAGCTTTCTTT. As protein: CSVPGGRGDTEAFF.

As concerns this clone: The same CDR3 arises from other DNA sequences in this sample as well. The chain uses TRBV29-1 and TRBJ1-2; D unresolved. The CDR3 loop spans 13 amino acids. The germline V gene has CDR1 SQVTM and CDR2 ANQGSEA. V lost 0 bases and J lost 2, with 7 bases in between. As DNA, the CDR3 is TGCAGCGTTGAAGAAGTCAGCAACTATGGCTACACCTTC. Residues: CSVEEVSNYGYTF.

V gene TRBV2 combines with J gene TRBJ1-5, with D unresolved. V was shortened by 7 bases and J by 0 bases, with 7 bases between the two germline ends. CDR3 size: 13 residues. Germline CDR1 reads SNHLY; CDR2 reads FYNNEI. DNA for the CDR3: TGTGCCAGCAAGGGCGGTAGCAATCAGCCCCAGCATTTT. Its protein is CASKGGSNQPQHF.

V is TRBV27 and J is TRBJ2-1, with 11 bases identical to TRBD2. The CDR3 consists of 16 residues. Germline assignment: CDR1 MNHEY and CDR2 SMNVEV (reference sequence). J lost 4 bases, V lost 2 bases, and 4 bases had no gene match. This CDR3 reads CASSLRSSGGYNEQFF. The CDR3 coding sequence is TGTGCCAGCAGTTTACGCTCTAGCGGGGGGTACAATGAGCAGTTCTTC.

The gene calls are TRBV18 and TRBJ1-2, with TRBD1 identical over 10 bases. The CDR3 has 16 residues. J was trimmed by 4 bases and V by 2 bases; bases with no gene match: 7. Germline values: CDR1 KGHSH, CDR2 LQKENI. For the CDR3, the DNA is TGTGCCAGCTCACCAAATTGGCGGGACAGGGGCTATGGCTACACCTTC. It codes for CASSPNWRDRGYGYTF.

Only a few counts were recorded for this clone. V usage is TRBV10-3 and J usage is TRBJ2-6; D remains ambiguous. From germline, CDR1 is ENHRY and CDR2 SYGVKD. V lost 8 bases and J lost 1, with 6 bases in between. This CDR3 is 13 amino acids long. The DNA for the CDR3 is TGTGCCATCTCCCAGTCTGGGGCCAACGTCCTGACTTTC. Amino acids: CAISQSGANVLTF.

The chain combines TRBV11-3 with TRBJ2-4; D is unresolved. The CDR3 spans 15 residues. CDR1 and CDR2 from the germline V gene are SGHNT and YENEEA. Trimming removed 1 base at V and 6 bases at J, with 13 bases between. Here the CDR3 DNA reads TGTGCCAGCAGCTTAGGATCGGTTCAGAGAAACATTCAGTACTTC. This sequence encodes CASSLGSVQRNIQYF. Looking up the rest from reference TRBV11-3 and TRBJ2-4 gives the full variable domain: EAGVVQSPRYKIIEKKQPVAFWCNPISGHNTLYWYLQNLGQGPELLIRYENEEAVDDSQLPKDRFSAERLKGVDSTLKIQPAELGDSAVYLCASSLGSVQRNIQYFGAGTRLSVL.

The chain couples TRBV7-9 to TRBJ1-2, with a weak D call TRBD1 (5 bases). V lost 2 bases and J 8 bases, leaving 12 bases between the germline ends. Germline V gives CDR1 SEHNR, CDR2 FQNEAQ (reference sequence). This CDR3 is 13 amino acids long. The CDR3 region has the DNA TGTGCCAGCAGCTTATCCGGGACGGAGGGCTACACCTTC. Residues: CASSLSGTEGYTF.

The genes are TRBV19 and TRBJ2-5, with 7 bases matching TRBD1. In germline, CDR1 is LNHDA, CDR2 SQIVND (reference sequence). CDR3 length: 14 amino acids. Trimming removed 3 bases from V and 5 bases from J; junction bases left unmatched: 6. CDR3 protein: CASSIGRGWETQYF. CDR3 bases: TGTGCCAGTAGTATCGGCAGGGGGTGGGAGACCCAGTACTTC.

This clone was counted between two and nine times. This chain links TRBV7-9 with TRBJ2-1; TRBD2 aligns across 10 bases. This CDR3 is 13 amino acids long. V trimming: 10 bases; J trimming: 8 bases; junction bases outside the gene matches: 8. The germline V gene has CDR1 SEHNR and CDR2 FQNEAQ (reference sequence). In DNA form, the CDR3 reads TGTGCCATATCGGGACTAGCGTCACATGAGCAGTTCTTC. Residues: CAISGLASHEQFF.

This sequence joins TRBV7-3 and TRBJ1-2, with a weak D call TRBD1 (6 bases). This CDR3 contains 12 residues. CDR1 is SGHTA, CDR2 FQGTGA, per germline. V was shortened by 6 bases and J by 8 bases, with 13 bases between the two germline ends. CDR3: CASRATGFGYTF. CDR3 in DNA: TGTGCCAGCAGGGCTACAGGGTTCGGCTACACCTTC.

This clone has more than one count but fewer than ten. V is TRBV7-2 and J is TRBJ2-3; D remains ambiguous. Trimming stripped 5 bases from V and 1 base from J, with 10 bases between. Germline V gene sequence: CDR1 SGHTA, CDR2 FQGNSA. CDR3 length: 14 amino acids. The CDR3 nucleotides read TGTGCCAGCAGCCCCATCTCCGGCACAGATACGCAGTATTTT. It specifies CASSPISGTDTQYF.

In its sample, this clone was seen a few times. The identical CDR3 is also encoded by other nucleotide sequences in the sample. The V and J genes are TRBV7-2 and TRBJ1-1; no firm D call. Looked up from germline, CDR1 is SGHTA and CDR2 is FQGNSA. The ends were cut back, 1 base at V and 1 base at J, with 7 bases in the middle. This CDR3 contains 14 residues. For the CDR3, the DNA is TGTGCCAGCAGCTTAGTTCCAGGGAACACTGAAGCTTTCTTT. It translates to CASSLVPGNTEAFF.

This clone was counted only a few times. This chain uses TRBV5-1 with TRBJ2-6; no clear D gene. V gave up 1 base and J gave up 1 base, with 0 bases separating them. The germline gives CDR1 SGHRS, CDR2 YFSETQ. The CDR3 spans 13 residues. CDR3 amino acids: CASSLSGANVLTF. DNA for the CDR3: TGCGCCAGCAGCTTGTCTGGGGCCAACGTCCTGACTTTC.

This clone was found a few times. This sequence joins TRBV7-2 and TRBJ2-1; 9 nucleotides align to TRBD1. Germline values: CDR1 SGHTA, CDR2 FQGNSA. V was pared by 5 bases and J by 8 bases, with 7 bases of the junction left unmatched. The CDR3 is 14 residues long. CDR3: CASSHYRGPDEQFF. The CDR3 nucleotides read TGTGCCAGCAGCCATTACAGGGGGCCCGATGAGCAGTTCTTC.

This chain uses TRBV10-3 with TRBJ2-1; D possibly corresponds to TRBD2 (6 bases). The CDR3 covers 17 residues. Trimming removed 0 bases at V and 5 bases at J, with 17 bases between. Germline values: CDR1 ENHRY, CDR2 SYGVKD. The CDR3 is CAISESRFGRGDNEQFF. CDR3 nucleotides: TGTGCCATCAGTGAGTCCCGCTTTGGGCGGGGAGACAATGAGCAGTTCTTC.

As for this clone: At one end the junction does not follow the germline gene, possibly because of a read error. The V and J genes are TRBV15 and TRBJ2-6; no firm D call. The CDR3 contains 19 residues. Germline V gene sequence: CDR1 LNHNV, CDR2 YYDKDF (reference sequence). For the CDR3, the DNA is TGTGCCACCAGCAGAGATTACGCCAAAACGGTCTCTGGTGCCAACGTCCTGACTTTC. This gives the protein CATSRDYAKTVSGANVLTF.

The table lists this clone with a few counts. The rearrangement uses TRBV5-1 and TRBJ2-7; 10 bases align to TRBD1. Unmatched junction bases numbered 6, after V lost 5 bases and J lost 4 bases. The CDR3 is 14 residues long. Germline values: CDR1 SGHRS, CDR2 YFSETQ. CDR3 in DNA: TGCGCCAGCAGAGCACCGGGACAGGGGTACGAGCAGTACTTC. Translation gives CASRAPGQGYEQYF.